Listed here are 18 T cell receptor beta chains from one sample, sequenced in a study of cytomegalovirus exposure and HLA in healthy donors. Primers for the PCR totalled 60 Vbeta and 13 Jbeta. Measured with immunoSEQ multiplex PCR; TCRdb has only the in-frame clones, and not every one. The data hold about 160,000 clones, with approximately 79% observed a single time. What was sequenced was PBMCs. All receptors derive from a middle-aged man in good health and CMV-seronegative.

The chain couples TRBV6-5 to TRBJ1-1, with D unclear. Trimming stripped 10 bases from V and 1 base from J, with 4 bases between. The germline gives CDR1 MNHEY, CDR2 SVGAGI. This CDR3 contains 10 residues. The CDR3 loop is CATWNTEAFF. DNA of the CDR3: TGTGCCACTTGGAACACTGAAGCTTTCTTT.

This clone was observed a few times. CDR3: CASSYSSGGAYEQYF. CDR3 in DNA: TGTGCCAGCAGTTACTCTAGCGGGGGGGCCTACGAGCAGTACTTC. The rearrangement uses TRBV6-5 and TRBJ2-7; TRBD2 aligns across 11 bases. The CDR3 sequence is 15 residues long. The J segment lost 2 bases and the V segment lost 0 bases, leaving 0 bases of the junction unmatched. In germline, CDR1 is MNHEY, CDR2 SVGAGI.

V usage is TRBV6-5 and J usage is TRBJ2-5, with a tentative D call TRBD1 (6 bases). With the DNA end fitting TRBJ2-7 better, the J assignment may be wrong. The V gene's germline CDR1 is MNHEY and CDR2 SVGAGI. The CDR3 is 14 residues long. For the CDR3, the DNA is TGTGCCAGCAGTTTGGACAGTTACTCCTACGAGCAGTACTTC. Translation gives CASSLDSYSYEQYF.

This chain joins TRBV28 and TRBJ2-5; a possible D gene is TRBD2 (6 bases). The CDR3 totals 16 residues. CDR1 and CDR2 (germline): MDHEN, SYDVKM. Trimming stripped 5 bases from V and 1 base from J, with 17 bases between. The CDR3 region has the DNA TGTGCCAGCAGTGCGCGACTAGTCCCGAGCCAAGAGACCCAGTACTTC. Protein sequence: CASSARLVPSQETQYF.

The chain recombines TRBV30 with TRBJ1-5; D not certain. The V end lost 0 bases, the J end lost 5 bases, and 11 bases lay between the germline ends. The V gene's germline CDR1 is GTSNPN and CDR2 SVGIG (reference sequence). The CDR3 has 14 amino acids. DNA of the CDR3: TGTGCCTGGAGTGTAGGCACTCTAGATCAGCCCCAGCATTTT. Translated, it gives CAWSVGTLDQPQHF.

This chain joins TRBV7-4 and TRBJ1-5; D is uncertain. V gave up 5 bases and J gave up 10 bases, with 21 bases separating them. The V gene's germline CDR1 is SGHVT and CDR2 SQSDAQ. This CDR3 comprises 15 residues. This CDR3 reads CASSPRRQALEPQHF. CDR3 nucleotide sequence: TGTGCCAGCAGCCCCCGACGACAAGCCCTTGAACCCCAGCATTTT. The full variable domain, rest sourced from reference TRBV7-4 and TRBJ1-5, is GAGVSQSPRYKVAKRGRDVALRCDSISGHVTLYWYRQTLGQGSEVLTYSQSDAQRDKSGRPSGRFSAERPERSVSTLKIQRTEQGDSAVYLCASSPRRQALEPQHFGDGTRLSIL.

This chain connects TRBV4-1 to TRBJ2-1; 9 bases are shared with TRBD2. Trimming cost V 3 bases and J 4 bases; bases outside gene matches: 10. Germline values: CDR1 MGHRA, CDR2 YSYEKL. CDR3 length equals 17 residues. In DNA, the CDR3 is TGCGCCAGCAGCCAGGCTGCCACTAGCGGGCCTTACAATGAGCAGTTCTTC. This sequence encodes CASSQAATSGPYNEQFF.

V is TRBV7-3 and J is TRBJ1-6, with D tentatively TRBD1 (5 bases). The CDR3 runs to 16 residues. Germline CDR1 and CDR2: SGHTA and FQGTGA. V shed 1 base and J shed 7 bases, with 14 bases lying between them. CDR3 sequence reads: CASSLNRPGKNSPLHF. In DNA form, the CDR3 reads TGTGCCAGCAGCTTAAATCGTCCAGGGAAAAATTCACCCCTCCACTTT.

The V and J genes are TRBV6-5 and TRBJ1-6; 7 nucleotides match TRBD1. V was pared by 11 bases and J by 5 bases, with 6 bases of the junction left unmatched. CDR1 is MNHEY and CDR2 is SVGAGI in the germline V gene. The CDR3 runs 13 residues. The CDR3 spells CAGTGTDNSPLHF. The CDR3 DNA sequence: TGTGCCGGCACGGGGACAGATAATTCACCCCTCCACTTT.

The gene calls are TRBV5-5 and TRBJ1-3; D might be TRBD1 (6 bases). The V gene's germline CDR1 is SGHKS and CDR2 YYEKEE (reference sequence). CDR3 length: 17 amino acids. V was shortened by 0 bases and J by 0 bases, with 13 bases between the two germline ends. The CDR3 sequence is CASSLAGGTLSGNTIYF. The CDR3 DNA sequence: TGTGCCAGCAGCTTGGCCGGGGGGACACTCTCTGGAAACACCATATATTTT.

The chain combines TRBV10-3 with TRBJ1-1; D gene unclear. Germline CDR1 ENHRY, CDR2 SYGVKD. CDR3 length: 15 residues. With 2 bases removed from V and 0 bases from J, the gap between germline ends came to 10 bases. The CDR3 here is CAISEEEFMNTEAFF. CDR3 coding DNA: TGTGCCATCAGTGAGGAAGAGTTCATGAACACTGAAGCTTTCTTT.

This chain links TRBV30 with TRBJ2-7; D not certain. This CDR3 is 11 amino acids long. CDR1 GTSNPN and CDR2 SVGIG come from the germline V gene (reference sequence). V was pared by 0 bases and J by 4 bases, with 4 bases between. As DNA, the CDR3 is TGTGCCTGGAGTGTACTTTACGAGCAGTACTTC. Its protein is CAWSVLYEQYF.

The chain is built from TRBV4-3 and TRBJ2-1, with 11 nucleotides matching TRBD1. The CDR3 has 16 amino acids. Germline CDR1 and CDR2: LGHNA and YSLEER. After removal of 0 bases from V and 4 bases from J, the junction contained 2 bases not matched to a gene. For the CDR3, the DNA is TGCGCCAGCAGCCAAGACGGGACAGGGGGTTACAATGAGCAGTTCTTC. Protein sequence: CASSQDGTGGYNEQFF.

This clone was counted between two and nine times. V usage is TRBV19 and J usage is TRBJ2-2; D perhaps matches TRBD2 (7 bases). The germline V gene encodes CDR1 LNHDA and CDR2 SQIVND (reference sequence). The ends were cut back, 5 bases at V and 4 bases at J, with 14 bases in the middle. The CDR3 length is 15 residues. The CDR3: CASSLGGQGTGELFF. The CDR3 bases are TGTGCCAGTAGTCTGGGGGGGCAGGGCACCGGGGAGCTGTTTTTT.

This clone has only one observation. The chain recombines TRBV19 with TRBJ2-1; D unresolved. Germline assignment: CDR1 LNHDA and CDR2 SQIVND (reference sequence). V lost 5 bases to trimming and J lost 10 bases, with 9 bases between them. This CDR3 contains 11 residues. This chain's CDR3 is CASSQRNEQFF. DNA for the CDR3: TGTGCCAGTAGTCAGCGTAACGAGCAGTTCTTC.

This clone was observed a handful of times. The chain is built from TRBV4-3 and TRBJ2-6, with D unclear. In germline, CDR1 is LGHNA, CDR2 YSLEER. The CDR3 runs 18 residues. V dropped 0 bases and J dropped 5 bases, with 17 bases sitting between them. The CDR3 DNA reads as TGCGCCAGCAGCCAAGATCCCCCGACACTTCTCAGGGCCAACGTCCTGACTTTC. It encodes CASSQDPPTLLRANVLTF.

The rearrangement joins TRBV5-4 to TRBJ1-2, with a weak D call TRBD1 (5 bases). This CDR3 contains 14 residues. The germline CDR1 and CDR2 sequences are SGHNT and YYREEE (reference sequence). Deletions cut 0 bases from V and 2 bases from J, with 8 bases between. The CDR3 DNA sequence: TGTGCCAGCAGCTTGGACAGGTCCAACTATGGCTACACCTTC. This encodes CASSLDRSNYGYTF.

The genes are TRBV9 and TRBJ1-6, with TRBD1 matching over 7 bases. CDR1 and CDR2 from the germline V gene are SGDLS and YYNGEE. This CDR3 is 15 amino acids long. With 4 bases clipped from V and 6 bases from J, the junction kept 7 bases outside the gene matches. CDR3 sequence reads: CASSPGDRINSPLHF. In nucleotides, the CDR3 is TGTGCCAGCAGCCCCGGGGACAGAATTAATTCACCCCTCCACTTT.